This T cell receptor (beta chain) was recovered during a study of glioma-infiltrating T cells. The iRepertoire nested amplicon-rescue multiplex PCR amplified TCR alpha and beta CDR3s from RNA. TCRdb itself ran the multiplex PCR reads through MiXCR, one entry per CDR3 protein. The sample holds about 10,000 distinct CDR3 sequences; 56% are singletons and the top ten take about 20%. Germline assignment: CDR1 DFQATT and CDR2 SNEGSKA (reference sequence). The CDR3 covers 15 residues. The ends were cut back, 3 bases at V and 3 bases at J, with 18 bases in the middle. In its sample, this clonotype ranks as medium-sized.

V is TRBV20-1 and J is TRBJ2-7, with D possibly TRBD2 on 6 matching bases. Sequenced: glioma tissue, nonneoplastic brain tissue, or PBMCs (not recorded which). The receptor was derived from a human donor with low-grade glioma or glioblastoma, undergoing nonglioma brain surgery, or in good health (not recorded which). The CDR3 sequence is CSARALGGALYEQYF. CDR3 in DNA: TGCAGTGCTAGGGCCCTAGGAGGGGCGCTCTACGAGCAGTACTTC.